Sequencing of this T cell receptor beta chain was carried out in a study of cytomegalovirus exposure and HLA in healthy donors (dated by TCRdb to about 2017). At the level of the whole study: According to an earlier analysis of several hundred of the donors, about 190 million T cells yielded 95 million to 140 million unique TCR beta sequences and 276 Gb of sequence data. Across under 500 genotyped donors of the cohort, an average of about 240,000 unique TCR beta nucleotide sequences per donor were sequenced, and roughly 17% of those sequences were non-productive. Typing coverage varied by locus: 629-630 donors for A, B, C, DRB1 and DQB1; about 520 for DQA1; about 600 for DPA1; 450 to 480 for DPB1. Genome-wide SNP genotypes for about 55% of the 666 donors were used in a later genetic analysis, which treated that subset as a discovery cohort. The study aimed to test whether signatures of past pathogen exposure could be identified by cataloging public T cell receptors. To decide whether each TCR beta V gene segment behaved as functional or pseudogenic, an earlier analysis of 587 of the donors relied on high-throughput TCR beta sequencing. Several DR-DQ haplotypes were treated as single units for association and clustering because of strong linkage in the cohort. To study patterns of TCR occurrence, a later analysis re-analyzed previously published TCR beta repertoires from 500 to 850 donors and added high-resolution HLA genotyping. The later analysis used no new phenotypic data to find candidate immune exposures, relying instead on TCR beta sequences and their occurrence across donors. Along with the roughly 610-subject first cohort, a separate validation cohort of 120 different subjects was used. Around 300 gigabases of sequencing data and approximately 93 million unique TCR sequences were included in an early release covering 500 to 750 HLA-typed donors. Donor age, sex, ethnicity and CMV serostatus were collected together with the repertoire data. Of the roughly 400 genotyped donors, around 81% fell in the genetic ancestry cluster associated with self-reported Caucasian donors. Class I and class II HLA loci were covered by the typing at four-digit resolution. Using immunosequencing, the study profiled T cell repertoires from 500 to 800 subjects and related those repertoires to cytomegalovirus serostatus. To predict cytomegalovirus infection status, the study combined high-throughput TCR immunosequencing, statistical association of individual TCRs with disease status, and machine learning. Every discovery cohort repertoire had been produced on one sequencing platform.

The trim is 5 bases for V and 3 bases for J, with a gap of 18 bases between the germline ends. CDR1 is given as SGHNT and CDR2 as YENEEA, both from the germline V gene. Spanning cysteine to phenylalanine, the CDR3 consists of 16 amino acids. Here the CDR3 DNA is all that survives: 48 bases in frame from base 1. The cohort comprised some 680 healthy bone marrow donors. At the time of sampling, all cohort members were nominally healthy, though unrecorded immune exposures were likely present. The donor tested CMV seropositive and was one of the 289 seropositive cohort members. A peripheral blood sample was collected from each donor, and TCR beta sequencing was performed on peripheral blood mononuclear cells. The Qiagen DNeasy Blood Extraction Kit was used to extract genomic DNA from the blood cell samples. Overall study outcomes, separate from this receptor: Because counts were too low, roughly 17 rarely observed V segments, including chromosome 9 orphons, were left out of the earlier analysis of 500 to 750 of the donors. A group of highly shared sequence variants was considered likely to be a technical artifact of the sequencing pipeline. In a later analysis, HLA-associated TCR beta chains showed more clonal expansion and lower generation probabilities than non-associated chains that were equally common. In the study, 150 to 200 TCR beta chains were listed as associated with cytomegalovirus. An earlier analysis of approximately 590 of the donors showed that most TCR beta V segments appeared in productive rearrangements either about 87% or about 30% of the time, which broadly matched IMGT annotations. An association between a missense DCLRE1C variant and V-gene and J-gene trimming of TCR beta chains was found in a later genetic analysis and replicated in an independent cohort. A further reported finding was that TCR beta sequences accurately predicted the HLA-A and HLA-B alleles for most subjects in the first cohort. According to a later genetic analysis, donors in an Asian-associated ancestry cluster had fewer N-insertions in productive TCRs than the approximately 670-donor mean. Immune exposure information for the cohort was limited to CMV serostatus. A later analysis found that TCR association rates varied across HLA loci, with DRB1 alleles showing the most associated TCRs and HLA-C alleles the fewest. A later analysis associated about 17,000 TCR beta sequences with specific HLA alleles at a false discovery rate of 0.05. Some IMGT-functional V segments, including TRBV6-2 and TRBV6-3, could not be told apart with the 87-base-pair reads, so those segments were excluded. Most TCR sequences were seen in very few donors, while some public TCRs were found in many individuals. Because HLA typing was missing for some donors at each locus, association tests included only the typed subset. The authors suggested that the approach could potentially be extended to other disease states and immunological phenotypes. Strong co-occurrence of HLA alleles, especially DR and DQ, made assigning TCR associations to individual alleles difficult. In vitro tests confirmed that a few of the cytomegalovirus-associated TCR beta chains recognize cytomegalovirus antigens. This cohort had only TCR beta chains sequenced, and the lack of alpha or paired-chain data limited which features could be detected. The classifier was reported to diagnose cytomegalovirus status with high specificity and sensitivity in both the original cohort and the validation cohort. According to a later analysis, most CMV-associated TCR beta chains appeared to be HLA-restricted, and the HLA associations seemed to be driven largely by CMV exposure. Presence/absence analyses assumed roughly uniform sequencing depth across donors, an assumption that may not hold. Several of the top co-occurrence clusters appeared to be linked to parvovirus B19, influenza, CMV and Epstein-Barr virus, according to a later analysis. Correlated functional status among segregating V segments might reflect linkage disequilibrium, but an unknown experimental factor could not be ruled out.

As to this clone: Its antigen is not yet known. Qualities for individual bases were not recorded, and no much larger clone is one base off.

The library was obtained by the immunoSEQ multiplex PCR assay. For the multiplex PCR, a mixture combining 60 forward primers for TCR Vbeta segments and 13 reverse primers for TCR Jbeta segments was used. A multiplex PCR assay on genomic DNA amplified the CDR3 region of rearranged TCR beta genes. The Illumina HiSeq System was used to sequence the amplified TCR beta libraries as 87-base-pair reads. Per the source publication's procedure: Across the roughly 700 repertoires, a later analysis counted tens of millions of unique TCR beta chains, about 10 million of which were shared by at least two donors. Raw reads were error-corrected and collapsed into unique sequences with a nearest-neighbor algorithm that merged closely related sequences to remove PCR and sequencing errors. To assign V, D and J gene segments, CDR3 sequences were aligned to IMGT reference sequences. For a sequence to be retained, at least a six-nucleotide match to both a V gene segment and a J gene segment was required. A rearrangement was called productive if the CDR3 had no stop codons and remained in frame with V and J, and every other rearrangement was called non-productive. Following IMGT convention, CDR3 was defined as the stretch from the second conserved V-encoded cysteine up to the conserved J-encoded phenylalanine. The earlier analysis of some 550 of the donors excluded any sequence lacking an unambiguous match to a single V gene segment. In an earlier analysis of roughly 600 of the donors, a V segment was called functional when productive rearrangements were above 56.7%, and segregating when the standard deviation between donors exceeded 5%. To diagnose cytomegalovirus status from the catalog of TCR beta chain sequences, a statistical classification framework was built. V and J gene assignment, in a later analysis, came from comparing TCR nucleotide sequences with IMGT/GENE-DB human TR gene sequences. The TCRdist pipeline was used in a later analysis to assign CDR3 sequences and most-parsimonious VDJ recombination scenarios. In a later analysis, each TCR beta chain was defined by its CDR3 amino acid sequence together with its V-gene family, and reads lacking a unique V-gene family were excluded. As a way to deal with suspected cross-contamination and a sequencing artifact, a later analysis dropped 640 or so nucleotide sequences that were highly shared and had low generation probability. For each public chain, a later analysis derived a clonal expansion index from normalized ranks of inferred template counts within each repertoire. Generation probabilities in a later analysis came from a VDJ recombination model fitted to out-of-frame rearrangements, and those results were checked against IGoR. In a later analysis, TCR-TCR, TCR-HLA and TCR-CMV co-occurrence was scored with hypergeometric tests, and a repertoire-size bias correction was applied to TCR pairs. A later analysis estimated false discovery rates by permuting HLA or CMV assignments 20 times. In a later analysis, co-occurring TCRs were grouped using DBSCAN, with TCRdist sequence similarity added in when clustering inside HLA-allele-positive subsets. Repertoires with fewer than 30,000 or more than 120,000 public chains were left out of co-occurrence clustering, as were several repertoires with anomalous nucleotide sharing. TCRdb mirrors the immuneACCESS table, restricted to in-frame sequences. Some clones are absent from its copies; in checked studies, under half trace to an unresolved V gene, and the reason for the others is unknown. The V and J calls and clone size were taken over from that table, and D and trimming were inferred from the DNA. The sample profile shows 150,000 or so clones; roughly three quarters of them were found once. The top ten clones comprise approximately 5% of the sample.

The rearrangement joined TRBV11-3 to TRBJ2-3, and possibly TRBD1, on 5 matching bases. The TCR sequence derives from a man aged 18 to 29 in good health and CMV-seropositive. Sequencing was performed on PBMCs. The CDR3 region: CASSIRQGYGTDTQYF. The base sequence is TGTGCCAGCAGCATACGCCAGGGCTATGGGACAGATACGCAGTATTTT.